This T cell receptor beta chain came from a study of regulatory T cells in long-lasting Graves disease. Time point in this sample: newly diagnosed GD, antithyroid drugs for less than 3 months. TCR sequences were obtained from RNA taken from PBMCs. This CDR3 region has 14 residues. Germline assignment: CDR1 DFQATT and CDR2 SNEGSKA (reference sequence). The V end was cut by 5 bases, the J end by 4 bases, with 16 bases between. To make TCR beta libraries, researchers used iRepertoire HTBI primers and Arm-PCR of CDR3 regions. Via MiXCR, TCRdb re-called the multiplex PCR reads, giving one row per CDR3 protein. This table holds 400,000 to 650,000 distinct CDR3 sequences, about 16% found once. The table lists this clonotype with many counts. The antigen is not known. Points from the study as a whole: Among persistent patients, a larger number of public clonotypes were shared (about 2,800) than among newly diagnosed patients (just over 950).

These data also formed part of another study, on T cells in Graves' hyperthyroidism and ophthalmopathy. From that report: Lactation, pregnancy, other autoimmune disease or uncontrolled infection led to exclusion of patients. An initial round of RT-PCR targeting the TCR CDR3 relied on the HTBI primer set.

This clonotype was sampled from a woman aged 35 to 60 with Graves disease. The specimen was peripheral blood mononuclear cells (PBMCs), collected at new diagnosis, from a patient treated with antithyroid drugs. The V and J genes are TRBV20-1 and TRBJ2-3, with D possibly TRBD1 on 5 matching bases. The CDR3 sequence: CSAPNPRDPDTQYF. The CDR3 bases are TGCAGTGCTCCTAATCCCAGGGATCCAGATACGCAGTATTTT.